The clone carrying this T cell receptor beta chain was seen repeatedly, ten times or more. The antigen is undetermined. Time point specified: persistent/refractory GD, antithyroid drugs over 5 years with positive TRAb. From PBMCs, RNA was extracted and then used to make the TCR library. CDR3 regions were amplified by Arm-PCR using iRepertoire HTBI primers to build TCR beta libraries. Each CDR3 protein is one row after TCRdb ran MiXCR on the multiplex PCR reads. The table shows some 420,000 distinct CDR3 sequences, with approximately 23% occurring only once. This entry comes from a study of regulatory T cells in long-lasting Graves disease. At the level of the study: Persistent cases were those of Graves' disease that involved over 5 years of antithyroid drugs with positive TSH receptor antibodies. Whole-study findings and limits: Under persistent disease, TRBV28, TRBJ1-2 and TRBJ2-5 were used preferentially. With a few thousand shared public clonotypes, persistent patients exceeded new patients, who shared about a thousand.

In germline, CDR1 is SGHAT, CDR2 FQNNGV. The V segment lost 5 bases and the J segment 5 bases; nucleotides outside the gene matches: 7. This CDR3 has 15 amino acids. The clonotype was recovered from a female donor with Graves disease. This chain connects TRBV11-2 to TRBJ2-4; 9 bases fit TRBD1. The sample was peripheral blood mononuclear cells (PBMCs), taken when the disease was refractory, from a patient treated with antithyroid drugs. The DNA for the CDR3 is TGTGCCAGCAGCCCAGACAGGGGGATCCAAAACATTCAGTACTTC. Its protein is CASSPDRGIQNIQYF.